The 3 T cell receptor beta chains below were found in one sample sequenced in a study of cytomegalovirus exposure and HLA in healthy donors. 60 Vbeta and 13 Jbeta primers were used in PCR. Using immunoSEQ multiplex PCR, the repertoire was profiled, and TCRdb retains in-frame clones only, with some absent. The data hold roughly 190,000 clones, with around 75% observed a single time. The sequencing input was PBMCs. These receptors were obtained from a woman between 25 and 40 years old in good health and CMV-seronegative.

This clone was detected a few times. The chain joins TRBV5-1 to TRBJ2-5; 8 positions agree with TRBD2. CDR3 length: 14 amino acids. The V segment lost 1 base and the J segment 11 bases; nucleotides outside the gene matches: 10. Germline V gene sequence: CDR1 SGHRS, CDR2 YFSETQ. This CDR3 is CASSLRTSGLEQYF. CDR3 coding DNA: TGCGCCAGCAGCTTGAGAACTAGCGGCTTGGAGCAGTACTTC. Using reference TRBV5-1 and TRBJ2-5 for the parts outside the CDR3, the full variable domain is KAGVTQTPRYLIKTRGQQVTLSCSPISGHRSVSWYQQTPGQGLQFLFEYFSETQRNKGNFPGRFSGRQFSNSRSEMNVSTLELGDSALYLCASSLRTSGLEQYFGPGTRLLVL.

The sample holds a few counts of this clone. CDR3 nucleotide sequence: TGTGCCAGCAGTTATACGAACTCCGGAAACACCATATATTTT. It encodes CASSYTNSGNTIYF. This rearrangement joins TRBV6-6 to TRBJ1-3; D is undetermined. This CDR3 contains 14 residues. V shed 3 bases and J shed 4 bases, with 10 bases lying between them. Germline V gives CDR1 MNHNY, CDR2 SVGAGI (reference sequence).

In DNA, the CDR3 is TGCGCCAGCAGCCGGATTAGCGGAAACCAAGAGACCCAGTACTTC. Amino acid sequence: CASSRISGNQETQYF. The genes are TRBV4-1 and TRBJ2-5; perhaps TRBD2 as D (6 bases). Germline-derived CDR1 and CDR2 are MGHRA and YSYEKL. V lost 4 bases, J lost 0 bases, and 12 bases lay in between. The CDR3 extends over 15 amino acids.